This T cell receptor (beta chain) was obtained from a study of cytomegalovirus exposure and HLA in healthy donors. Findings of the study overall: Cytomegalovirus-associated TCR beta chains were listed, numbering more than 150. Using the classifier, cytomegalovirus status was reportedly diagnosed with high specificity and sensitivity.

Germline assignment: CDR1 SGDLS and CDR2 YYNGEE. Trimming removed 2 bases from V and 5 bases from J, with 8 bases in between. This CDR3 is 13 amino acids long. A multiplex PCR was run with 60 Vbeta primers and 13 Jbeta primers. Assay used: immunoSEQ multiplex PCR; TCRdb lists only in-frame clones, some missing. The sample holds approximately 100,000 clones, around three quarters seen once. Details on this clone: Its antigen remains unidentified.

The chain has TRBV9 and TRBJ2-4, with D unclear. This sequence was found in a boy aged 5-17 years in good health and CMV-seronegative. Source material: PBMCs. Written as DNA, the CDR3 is TGTGCCAGCAGCGTCGGAACAGAAAACATTCAGTACTTC. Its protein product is CASSVGTENIQYF.